The 20 T cell receptor delta chains presented below share a single source sample, sequenced in a study of gamma-delta chains in newborns, infants, children. With CATT, TCRdb re-called clones from the reads. The sample lists 5,500 to 7,500 delta-chain clones, 2% to 2.5% occurring once. The sequenced material came from blood. These receptors all come from a child who was a newborn, infant or young child, either healthy, febrile or measles-vaccinated (not recorded which).

Only a few counts were recorded for this clone. The TCRdb record carries a much larger clone's protein, which differs from this DNA's translation at residue 12; a read error is the likely cause, and the protein listed here is the DNA translation. The genes are TRDV2 and TRDJ3, with D possibly being TRDD3 (6 bases). CDR3 length: 18 amino acids. The germline gives CDR1 GEAIGNYY, CDR2 EKD. CDR3 region: CACDTWGSRSWGTRQMFF. CDR3 coding DNA: TGTGCCTGTGACACCTGGGGGTCTCGCTCCTGGGGCACCCGACAGATGTTTTTC.

To note about this clone: Translating this DNA gives a protein that differs at residue 13 from the TCRdb one, which belongs to a much larger clone; a read error is likely, and the protein shown is this translation. The sample has other DNA sequences that encode this CDR3 too. The genes are TRDV2 and TRDJ3, with 8 bases that match TRDD3. Germline CDR1 and CDR2: GEAIGNYY and EKD. The CDR3 spans 20 residues. This CDR3 reads CACDTAYWGPSSRDTRQMFF. In DNA, the CDR3 is TGTGCCTGTGACACCGCGTACTGGGGGCCGAGCTCCAGGGACACCCGACAGATGTTTTTC.

Points on this clone: A much bigger clone sits one base away, suggesting this may be a read error. This sample includes further DNA sequences coding for the same CDR3. The chain carries TRDV2 and TRDJ2, with 7 bases identical to TRDD3. The CDR3 spans 16 residues. The V gene end was trimmed by 3 bases and the J gene end by 0 bases; junction bases not matched to a gene: 6. Germline values: CDR1 GEAIGNYY, CDR2 EKD. CDR3 bases: TGTGCCTGTGACGTACTAGGGGATACTTTGACAGCACAACTCTTCTTT. Its translation: CACDVLGDTLTAQLFF.

This clone has ten or more counts. Additional DNA sequences in this sample encode the identical CDR3. The V call is TRDV2, the J call TRDJ1; 9 positions agree with TRDD3. Trimming removed 0 bases from V and 5 bases from J; junction bases left unmatched: 12. In germline, CDR1 is GEAIGNYY, CDR2 EKD. The CDR3 loop spans 17 amino acids. This CDR3 reads CACDTGRLGDKKDKLIF. CDR3 bases: TGTGCCTGTGACACCGGTCGGTTGGGGGATAAGAAAGATAAACTCATCTTT.

For this clone: This DNA's translation differs at residue 5 from TCRdb's protein, which comes from a much larger clone; a read error is likely, and the protein shown is translated from the DNA. V is TRDV2 and J is TRDJ3; D gene ambiguous. Germline V CDR1 and CDR2: GEAIGNYY, EKD. V lost 3 bases and J 0 bases, leaving 14 bases between the germline ends. This CDR3 region has 18 residues. The CDR3 nucleotides read TGTGCCTGTGACGCCGTGAGGCCCCCCTCCTGGGACACCCGACAGATGTTTTTC. Amino acids: CACDAVRPPSWDTRQMFF.

A few counts support this clone. A far larger clone is a single base away, which makes a read error likely. V and J are TRDV2 and TRDJ2; 8 bases match TRDD3. The germline CDR1 and CDR2 sequences are GEAIGNYY and EKD. CDR3 length: 14 amino acids. V was pared by 3 bases and J by 5 bases, with 4 bases of the junction left unmatched. Written as DNA, the CDR3 is TGTGCCTGTGACGCCGTGGGGGATACAGCACAACTCTTCTTT. This translates into CACDAVGDTAQLFF.

This clone has more than one count but fewer than ten. A read error is possible here, since a much larger clone lies one base away. The chain joins TRDV2 to TRDJ3, with 13 nucleotides matching TRDD3. CDR3 length equals 21 residues. CDR1 GEAIGNYY and CDR2 EKD come from the germline V gene. The CDR3 protein is CACGTVLGDTFSSWDTRQMFF. In DNA form, the CDR3 reads TGTGCCTGTGGCACCGTACTGGGGGATACGTTCAGCTCCTGGGACACCCGACAGATGTTTTTC.

In its sample, this clone was seen a few times. The mismatch at residue 13 between this DNA's translation and the TCRdb protein of a much larger clone likely reflects a read error; the protein shown is translated from the DNA. V gene TRDV2 combines with J gene TRDJ1, with D tentatively TRDD3 (5 bases). The CDR3 length is 15 residues. Germline loops: CDR1 GEAIGNYY, CDR2 EKD. This CDR3 reads CACDTWEGSPDKPIF. The DNA of the CDR3 is TGTGCCTGTGACACATGGGAGGGATCCCCTGATAAACCCATCTTT.

This clone came up a few times. TCRdb has a much larger clone's protein, which differs at residue 13 from the translation of this DNA, likely because of a read error; what is shown is the protein translated from the DNA. This specimen includes other DNA sequences encoding the same CDR3. This rearrangement joins TRDV2 to TRDJ3, with 8 bases lining up with TRDD3. The CDR3 extends over 18 amino acids. CDR1 is GEAIGNYY and CDR2 is EKD in the germline V gene. CDR3 coding DNA: TGTGCCTGTGACACGGGGGGATATAGCTCCTGGGACGCCCGACAGATGTTTTTC. It specifies CACDTGGYSSWDARQMFF.

This clone has more than one count but fewer than ten. The TCRdb record carries a much larger clone's protein, which differs from this DNA's translation at residue 3; a read error is the likely cause, and the protein listed here is the DNA translation. J is TRDJ3 and V is TRDV2; 13 bases are a match to TRDD3. The CDR3 runs to 19 residues. Germline-derived CDR1 and CDR2 are GEAIGNYY and EKD. The CDR3 spells CARDSTGGYGDWDTRQMFF. Here the CDR3 DNA reads TGTGCCCGTGACAGTACTGGGGGATACGGGGACTGGGACACCCGACAGATGTTTTTC.

This clone was detected only a few times. TCRdb attributes to this sequence the protein of a much larger clone, which differs from the DNA translation at residue 13; a read error is likely, and the protein displayed is translated from the DNA. V and J are TRDV2 and TRDJ3; TRDD3 matches 7 bases. Germline-derived CDR1 and CDR2 are GEAIGNYY and EKD. The CDR3 extends over 16 amino acids. The CDR3 spells CACDWGSSWDTRKMFF. The CDR3 DNA reads TGTGCCTGTGACTGGGGGAGCTCCTGGGACACCCGAAAGATGTTTTTC.

Turning to this clone: This likely reflects a read error, since a far larger clone is one base away. This sample includes further DNA sequences coding for the same CDR3. The chain recombines TRDV2 with TRDJ2, with 9 bases identical to TRDD3. The germline CDR1 and CDR2 sequences are GEAIGNYY and EKD. The CDR3 covers 19 residues. CDR3 DNA: TGTGCCTGTGACCAGTACTGGGGGACCGATGGGGCTTTGACAGCCCAACTCTTCTTT. As protein: CACDQYWGTDGALTAQLFF.

In its sample, this clone ranks as large (0.1 to 1%). The identical CDR3 is also encoded by other nucleotide sequences in the sample. The chain combines TRDV2 with TRDJ3; 13 bases agree with TRDD3. The CDR3 is 20 residues long. The trim removed 0 bases at V and 0 bases at J, leaving 4 bases unmatched. Germline CDR1 reads GEAIGNYY; CDR2 reads EKD. CDR3 bases: TGTGCCTGTGACACCGTACTGGGGGATACGCGCTCCTGGGACACCCGACAGATGTTTTTC. Translating it yields CACDTVLGDTRSWDTRQMFF.

This clone was observed a few times. One junction end does not reproduce the germline sequence, and a read error may be involved. At the DNA level, this CDR3 is encoded by other sequences in the same sample as well. V and J are TRDV1 and TRDJ1; tentatively, D is TRDD3 (5 bases). Germline CDR1 is TSWWSYY and CDR2 is QGS. The length of the CDR3 is 18 residues. CDR3 nucleotides: TGTGCCCTTGGGGAACGCACTCTGGGACTCGACTACACCGATAAACTCATCTTT. Translated, it gives CALGERTLGLDYTDKLIF.

This clone was seen more than once but under ten times. The TCRdb protein, from a much larger clone, departs from this DNA's translation at residue 11, likely by read error; the protein shown derives from the DNA. V usage is TRDV2 and J usage is TRDJ3; 11 bases match TRDD3. V gave up 1 base and J gave up 7 bases; unmatched junction bases: 8. CDR3 length equals 18 residues. Germline V gene sequence: CDR1 GEAIGNYY, CDR2 EKD. The CDR3: CACDTGGYADCDTRQMFF. The CDR3 DNA reads as TGTGCCTGTGACACTGGGGGATACGCGGATTGTGACACCCGACAGATGTTTTTC.

Regarding this clone: For this DNA, TCRdb reports the protein of a much larger clone, which diverges at residue 3, most likely from a read error; the protein presented here is translated directly from the DNA. This chain connects TRDV1 to TRDJ1, with D possibly matching TRDD3 (5 bases). Germline V gives CDR1 TSWWSYY, CDR2 QGS. CDR3 length equals 18 residues. The CDR3 protein is CAIGERLPGGPYTDKLIF. CDR3 nucleotides: TGTGCTATTGGGGAACGGCTCCCCGGGGGGCCCTACACCGATAAACTCATCTTT.

This clone counts as medium-sized. This chain uses TRDV2 with TRDJ3; TRDD3 matches 11 bases. From germline, CDR1 is GEAIGNYY and CDR2 EKD. The CDR3 totals 19 residues. V was clipped by 0 bases and J by 2 bases; unmatched bases: 5. CDR3 sequence: CACDTGFGGYAWDTRQMFF. DNA of the CDR3: TGTGCCTGTGACACCGGTTTTGGGGGATACGCCTGGGACACCCGACAGATGTTTTTC.

This clone is medium-sized within its sample. Other DNA sequences in this specimen translate into the identical CDR3. This chain joins TRDV2 and TRDJ2; D may be TRDD3 (5 bases). The CDR3 sequence is 15 residues long. The germline V and J ends were trimmed by 0 bases and 0 bases, with 7 bases remaining between them. Germline lookup yields CDR1 GEAIGNYY and CDR2 EKD. CDR3 bases: TGTGCCTGTGACACCGTTGGGGCTTTGACAGCACAACTCTTCTTT. Translation: CACDTVGALTAQLFF.

On this clone itself: A single base is all that separates this from a far larger clone, so a read error is likely. The sample carries other DNA sequences with the same CDR3. The rearrangement joins TRDV2 to TRDJ3; D perhaps matches TRDD3 (6 bases). The germline gives CDR1 GEAIGNYY, CDR2 EKD. The germline V and J ends were trimmed by 0 bases and 0 bases, with 11 bases remaining between them. This CDR3 contains 18 residues. The DNA of the CDR3 is TGTGCCTGTGACACCGGGGGACCTAGCTCCTGGGACACCCGACAGATGTTTTTC. Its protein product is CACDTGGPSSWDTRQMFF.

This clone was recorded a few times. This may be a read error, as it is one base from a much larger clone. Other DNA sequences in this specimen translate into the identical CDR3. The chain is built from TRDV2 and TRDJ3; D is ambiguous. The CDR3 is 19 amino acids. The germline V gene encodes CDR1 GEAIGNYY and CDR2 EKD. CDR3 DNA sequence: TGTGCCTGTGACACGAGGCATACCGGAAAAGTCAGGGACACTCGACAGATGTTTTTC. Translation gives CACDTRHTGKVRDTRQMFF.